One and the same sample provided the 23 T cell receptor beta chains below, sequenced in a study of T cells in localized non-small cell lung cancer. Some clones are missing from TCRdb's copy, which holds only in-frame ones; the method was immunoSEQ multiplex PCR. The profile shows some 25,000 clones, around 86% of them singletons. Source: peripheral blood, taken before any cancer treatment. The origin of the receptors is a male donor aged 60 or over with stage II squamous cell lung carcinoma.

The J gene is TRBJ2-7, the V gene TRBV19; 7 nucleotides match TRBD1. The CDR3 sequence is 17 residues long. CDR1 is LNHDA, CDR2 SQIVND, per germline (reference sequence). V was pared by 5 bases and J by 7 bases, with 20 bases of the junction left unmatched. DNA of the CDR3: TGTGCCAGTAGTTCCCGCTCCGGGACAGCAGACGCTCGGGAGCAGTACTTC. Protein sequence: CASSSRSGTADAREQYF. The full variable domain, completed using reference TRBV19 and TRBJ2-7, is DGGITQSPKYLFRKEGQNVTLSCEQNLNHDAMYWYRQDPGQGLRLIYYSQIVNDFQKGDIAEGYSVSREKKESFPLTVTSAQKNPTAFYLCASSSRSGTADAREQYFGPGTRLTVT.

This sequence joins TRBV28 and TRBJ2-3; possibly TRBD1 for D (5 bases). CDR3 size: 12 residues. V lost 6 bases and J lost 5, with 9 bases in between. Germline CDR1 and CDR2: MDHEN and SYDVKM. Written as DNA, the CDR3 is TGTGCCAGCAGCTTAAGGGGAGATACGCAGTATTTT. It translates to CASSLRGDTQYF.

V and J are TRBV7-2 and TRBJ1-2, with D perhaps matching TRBD1 (6 bases). The CDR3 has 12 amino acids. Looked up from germline, CDR1 is SGHTA and CDR2 is FQGNSA. V dropped 5 bases and J dropped 8 bases, with 12 bases sitting between them. The CDR3 sequence: CASSPNRDGYTF. CDR3 DNA sequence: TGTGCCAGCAGCCCCAACAGGGACGGCTACACCTTC.

V usage is TRBV18 and J usage is TRBJ2-7, with 8 bases lining up with TRBD1. Germline V gene sequence: CDR1 KGHSH, CDR2 LQKENI. The CDR3 has 15 amino acids. The ends lost 0 bases at V and 6 bases at J; junction bases unmatched: 7. The chain's CDR3 is CASSPPGQGASEQYF. CDR3 DNA sequence: TGTGCCAGCTCACCACCCGGGCAGGGGGCGTCCGAGCAGTACTTC.

The chain joins TRBV6-5 to TRBJ1-6; unclear D gene. This CDR3 region has 13 residues. The germline CDR1 and CDR2 sequences are MNHEY and SVGAGI. The V end lost 6 bases, the J end lost 10 bases, and 13 bases lay between the germline ends. CDR3 amino acids: CASSQNVESPLHF. CDR3 bases: TGTGCCAGCAGCCAAAACGTAGAATCACCCCTCCACTTT.

This rearrangement joins TRBV30 to TRBJ2-5, with 8 bases lining up with TRBD1. The junction had 11 bases not matched to a gene; V was cut back by 4 bases and J by 4 bases. The CDR3 is made up of 15 amino acids. CDR1 and CDR2 (germline): GTSNPN, SVGIG (reference sequence). In nucleotides, the CDR3 is TGTGCCTGGAACCAACTAGCAGGGGGCCGAGAGACCCAGTACTTC. Amino acid sequence: CAWNQLAGGRETQYF.

This clone was picked up one time. The chain has TRBV27 and TRBJ2-1, with D hard to call. Per the germline V gene, CDR1 is MNHEY and CDR2 is SMNVEV (reference sequence). Between the trimmed V and J ends, which lost 0 bases and 7 bases, there was a span of 10 bases. This CDR3 comprises 14 residues. DNA for the CDR3: TGTGCCAGCAGTTTATCAGCCCTGGGGAATGAGCAGTTCTTC. Residues: CASSLSALGNEQFF.

The rearrangement links TRBV19 to TRBJ1-1; TRBD1 matches 9 bases. V shed 4 bases, J shed 10 bases, and the junction held 7 bases outside the gene matches. Germline CDR1 and CDR2: LNHDA and SQIVND (reference sequence). The CDR3 totals 13 residues. CDR3 sequence: CASSTTGGGGAFF. CDR3 DNA sequence: TGTGCCAGTAGTACTACAGGGGGCGGAGGAGCTTTCTTT.

This clone appeared once. V and J are TRBV19 and TRBJ2-1; possible D gene TRBD2, 6 bases. The CDR3 runs to 14 residues. In germline, CDR1 is LNHDA, CDR2 SQIVND (reference sequence). The V end was cut by 1 base, the J end by 7 bases, with 11 bases between. CDR3 amino acids: CASSIAGVGNEQFF. The DNA for the CDR3 is TGTGCCAGTAGTATAGCGGGAGTAGGGAATGAGCAGTTCTTC.

In this sample, this clone turned up once. Other nucleotide sequences from this sample produce the same CDR3. For the CDR3, the DNA is TGTGCCAGCAGTCGGACAGTCATGAACACTGAAGCTTTCTTT. It codes for CASSRTVMNTEAFF. V is TRBV6-5 and J is TRBJ1-1; the D gene is possibly TRBD1 (6 bases). V shed 5 bases and J shed 0 bases, with 10 bases lying between them. CDR3 length equals 14 residues. Germline V gives CDR1 MNHEY, CDR2 SVGAGI.

The rearrangement uses TRBV2 and TRBJ2-1; D gene ambiguous. Trimming left V 5 bases short and J 1 base short, with 18 bases between. The CDR3 totals 17 residues. From germline, CDR1 is SNHLY and CDR2 FYNNEI. The CDR3 here is CASSQQGSWVSYNEQFF. As DNA, the CDR3 is TGTGCCAGCAGTCAACAAGGTAGCTGGGTTTCCTACAATGAGCAGTTCTTC.

This chain uses TRBV16 with TRBJ1-2; D gene ambiguous. Germline CDR1 is KGHSY and CDR2 is FQNENV. V lost 1 base and J 4 bases, leaving 16 bases between the germline ends. The CDR3 is 16 residues long. CDR3 protein: CASSQYGVNLGYGYTF. CDR3 sequence (DNA): TGTGCCAGCAGCCAATACGGCGTCAACTTAGGCTATGGCTACACCTTC.

This clone came up a few times. The V and J genes are TRBV19 and TRBJ1-4; weak D call: TRBD1 (6 bases). Trimming took 5 bases from V and 16 from J, leaving 23 bases between them. The germline gives CDR1 LNHDA, CDR2 SQIVND (reference sequence). CDR3 length equals 14 residues. CDR3 sequence: CASSFRDIGGLTFF. The DNA for the CDR3 is TGTGCCAGTAGTTTTCGGGACATCGGGGGGTTGACGTTTTTT.

The chain recombines TRBV18 with TRBJ2-7, with D tentatively TRBD2 (6 bases). CDR1 KGHSH and CDR2 LQKENI come from the germline V gene. This CDR3 comprises 15 residues. The V end was cut by 2 bases, the J end by 1 base, with 12 bases between. CDR3 coding DNA: TGTGCCAGCTCACCAGGGGGGACCCCGTCCTACGAGCAGTACTTC. The encoded protein is CASSPGGTPSYEQYF.

The chain is built from TRBV7-3 and TRBJ1-4, with 9 bases matching TRBD1. This CDR3 contains 13 residues. Germline lookup yields CDR1 SGHTA and CDR2 FQGTGA. V was clipped by 5 bases and J by 7 bases; unmatched bases: 2. In DNA form, the CDR3 reads TGTGCCAGCAGCCCGGACAGGGGTGAAAAACTGTTTTTT. It codes for CASSPDRGEKLFF.

This chain uses TRBV9 with TRBJ1-5; TRBD1 aligns across 8 bases. CDR3 length: 15 amino acids. The V and J ends lost 4 bases and 1 base, in that order; junction bases with no gene match: 4. Germline V gene sequence: CDR1 SGDLS, CDR2 YYNGEE. The CDR3 sequence is CASSPGTGSNQPQHF. The CDR3, as DNA: TGTGCCAGCAGCCCTGGGACAGGAAGCAATCAGCCCCAGCATTTT.

V and J are TRBV5-5 and TRBJ2-3, with a possible D match to TRBD2 (6 bases). V shed 3 bases and J shed 2 bases, with 13 bases lying between them. This CDR3 contains 15 residues. Germline V gives CDR1 SGHKS, CDR2 YYEKEE (reference sequence). Written as DNA, the CDR3 is TGTGCCAGCAGCTCCGGTGGCGGGGTCACAGATACGCAGTATTTT. Translating gives CASSSGGGVTDTQYF.

This clone was detected only once. The chain uses TRBV6-5 and TRBJ1-2, with D uncertain. Trimming removed 2 bases from V and 7 bases from J, with 14 bases in between. Germline CDR1 and CDR2: MNHEY and SVGAGI. CDR3 size: 14 residues. The CDR3 nucleotides are TGTGCCAGCAGTTACCATGACCCAGGCTTTGGCTACACCTTC. Its protein product is CASSYHDPGFGYTF.

The chain is built from TRBV6-1 and TRBJ2-3, with 10 bases aligning to TRBD2. Trimming at V came to 7 bases and at J to 5 bases, leaving 6 bases not matched to a gene. Germline loops: CDR1 MNHNS, CDR2 SASEGT. This CDR3 is 14 amino acids long. The CDR3: CASTSGGAGDTQYF. The CDR3 nucleotides are TGTGCCAGCACGAGCGGGGGGGCGGGAGATACGCAGTATTTT.

The rearrangement joins TRBV18 to TRBJ2-7, with D possibly matching TRBD2 (5 bases). This CDR3 comprises 16 residues. Trimming removed 3 bases at V and 3 bases at J, with 18 bases between. CDR1 KGHSH and CDR2 LQKENI come from the germline V gene. CDR3 nucleotides: TGTGCCAGCTCACCTCCGAGGGCATTGGGATTCTACGAGCAGTACTTC. Its translation is CASSPPRALGFYEQYF.

The genes are TRBV7-3 and TRBJ2-3; D might be TRBD2 (7 bases). V gave up 3 bases and J gave up 3 bases, with 13 bases separating them. From germline, CDR1 is SGHTA and CDR2 FQGTGA. The CDR3 contains 15 residues. For the CDR3, the DNA is TGTGCCAGCAGCTTGATCGGGGGGCCAACAGATACGCAGTATTTT. This translates into CASSLIGGPTDTQYF.

The chain is built from TRBV29-1 and TRBJ2-2; no firm D call. From germline, CDR1 is SQVTM and CDR2 ANQGSEA. This CDR3 spans 12 amino acids. Trimming took 6 bases from V and 6 from J, leaving 11 bases between them. The CDR3, as DNA: TGCAGCGTCCTGGATGGACCCGGGGAGCTGTTTTTT. Its protein is CSVLDGPGELFF.

The V gene is TRBV6-6, the J gene TRBJ2-5; perhaps TRBD2 as D (6 bases). Germline V gene data show CDR1 as MNHNY and CDR2 as SVGAGI (reference sequence). Trimming cost V 2 bases and J 5 bases, with 12 bases left between them. CDR3 length equals 14 residues. This chain's CDR3 is CASSYTQGGETQYF. In DNA form, the CDR3 reads TGTGCCAGCAGTTACACCCAAGGAGGGGAGACCCAGTACTTC.